This passage covers 19 T cell receptor beta chains from one sample sequenced in a study of blood T cells in healthy people across ages. With a J-beta primer mix and a sample-barcoded 5' primer, a second PCR ran 7 to 11 cycles. TCRdb itself ran the 5' RACE reads through MiXCR, one entry per CDR3 protein. Among approximately 1.5 million distinct CDR3 sequences listed, approximately 42% were seen once. Input material: blood. The source of these receptors is a woman aged 18 to 35 in good health.

The chain recombines TRBV4-3 with TRBJ2-3, with TRBD2 identical over 8 bases. Germline trimming cut 2 bases from V and 6 bases from J; bases unmatched to any gene: 10. Per the germline V gene, CDR1 is LGHNA and CDR2 is YSLEER. The CDR3 extends over 16 amino acids. CDR3 protein: CASSQRIAGSPDTQYF. The CDR3 nucleotides are TGCGCCAGCAGCCAACGGATAGCGGGGTCCCCGGATACGCAGTATTTT.

J is TRBJ2-7 and V is TRBV15, with D maybe TRBD1 (6 bases). The ends were cut back, 0 bases at V and 2 bases at J, with 11 bases in the middle. CDR3 length: 15 amino acids. Per germline, CDR1 LNHNV and CDR2 YYDKDF (reference sequence). The DNA of the CDR3 is TGTGCCACCAGCAGAGATACAGGGAAGACCTACGAGCAGTACTTC. Residues: CATSRDTGKTYEQYF.

Only a few counts were recorded for this clonotype. This rearrangement joins TRBV6-6 to TRBJ1-1; TRBD1 might be the D (5 bases). Trimming took off 0 bases at V and 10 bases at J, with 9 bases between the two ends. CDR3 length: 12 residues. The germline CDR1 and CDR2 sequences are MNHNY and SVGAGI (reference sequence). CDR3 sequence reads: CASSYSRDGAFF. CDR3 nucleotides: TGTGCCAGCAGTTACTCCCGGGACGGAGCTTTCTTT.

As regards this clonotype: Given a much more abundant clone one base away, this may be a read error. The rearrangement joins TRBV20-1 to TRBJ2-1, with 13 bases that match TRBD2. The DNA end is a closer match to TRBJ2-7, so the J assignment may be wrong. The CDR3 runs to 14 residues. The germline gives CDR1 DFQATT, CDR2 SNEGSKA (reference sequence). DNA of the CDR3: TGCAGTGCTGGACTAGCGGGAGACTGCAATGAGCAGTACTTC. Amino acids: CSAGLAGDCNEQYF.

V and J are TRBV10-3 and TRBJ2-1; D remains ambiguous. The CDR3 is made up of 12 amino acids. The V gene lost 5 bases and the J gene lost 4 bases, with 6 bases spanning the gap. Germline CDR1 ENHRY, CDR2 SYGVKD. CDR3 coding DNA: TGTGCCATCAGTATCAGGTACAATGAGCAGTTCTTC. Its translation is CAISIRYNEQFF.

The chain employs TRBV29-1 and TRBJ1-1, with D uncertain. Trimming shortened V by 1 base and J by 1 base, and 10 bases separated the two germline ends. The CDR3 runs to 14 residues. Germline V gene data show CDR1 as SQVTM and CDR2 as ANQGSEA. CDR3 DNA sequence: TGCAGCGTTGAAGTCAGCATTAGGAACACTGAAGCTTTCTTT. Its translation is CSVEVSIRNTEAFF.

This chain joins TRBV7-2 and TRBJ2-5, with 8 bases matching TRBD2. Trimming took 1 base from V and 5 from J; bases not matched to a gene: 12. From germline, CDR1 is SGHTA and CDR2 FQGNSA. The CDR3 has 17 residues. The CDR3 DNA reads as TGTGCCAGCAGCTTAGTCTCGTCAGCGGGGGCGGTTGAGACCCAGTACTTC. Protein sequence: CASSLVSSAGAVETQYF. Full variable domain (outside the CDR3, taken from reference TRBV7-2 and TRBJ2-5): GAGVSQSPSNKVTEKGKDVELRCDPISGHTALYWYRQSLGQGLEFLIYFQGNSAPDKSGLPSDRFSAERTGGSVSTLTIQRTQQEDSAVYLCASSLVSSAGAVETQYFGPGTRLLVL.

The V call is TRBV29-1, the J call TRBJ1-4; 7 positions match TRBD1. Trimming at V came to 6 bases and at J to 6 bases, leaving 1 base not matched to a gene. Germline V lookup: CDR1 SQVTM, CDR2 ANQGSEA. The CDR3 has 11 residues. In nucleotides, the CDR3 is TGCAGCGTCCAGGGGGATGAAAAACTGTTTTTT. Encoded protein: CSVQGDEKLFF.

This clonotype was seen ten or more times. The chain joins TRBV29-1 to TRBJ2-1; 8 bases match TRBD2. V dropped 6 bases and J dropped 4; count of bases not matched to a gene: 5. In germline, CDR1 is SQVTM, CDR2 ANQGSEA. This CDR3 comprises 13 residues. The CDR3: CSVLGGGYNEQFF. CDR3 coding DNA: TGCAGCGTACTCGGCGGGGGGTACAATGAGCAGTTCTTC.

This clonotype was found a few times. V and J are TRBV7-3 and TRBJ1-6; maybe TRBD1 (6 bases). Looked up from germline, CDR1 is SGHTA and CDR2 is FQGTGA. The CDR3 contains 13 residues. Trimming cost V 2 bases and J 10 bases, with 9 bases left between them. CDR3 bases: TGTGCCAGCAGCTTACGACAGGAGTCACCCCTCCACTTT. It codes for CASSLRQESPLHF.

The table lists this clonotype with a few counts. The J gene is TRBJ2-1, the V gene TRBV3-1; D remains ambiguous. The V gene lost 1 base and the J gene lost 8 bases, with 15 bases spanning the gap. In germline, CDR1 is LGHDT, CDR2 YNNKEL (reference sequence). CDR3 length equals 15 residues. CDR3 coding DNA: TGTGCCAGCAGCCAAGTGGGCAGCGACGAGGATGAGCAGTTCTTC. Amino acid sequence: CASSQVGSDEDEQFF.

The chain is built from TRBV6-2 or TRBV6-3 and TRBJ2-1; TRBD2 might be the D (5 bases). The CDR3 runs 15 residues. Trimming left V 10 bases short and J 4 bases short, with 20 bases between. CDR1 MNHEY and CDR2 SVGEGT come from the germline V gene. As DNA, the CDR3 is TGTGCCACCATCCGAGGAGGCATTGGGTACAATGAGCAGTTCTTC. It is translated as CATIRGGIGYNEQFF.

A remark on this clonotype: The final CDR3 position lacks the conserved phenylalanine or tryptophan, pointing to a likely read error. The rearrangement uses TRBV28 and TRBJ1-1; D not resolved. This CDR3 spans 14 amino acids. V was cut by 2 bases and J by 5 bases, with 12 bases left in between. Germline assignment: CDR1 MDHEN and CDR2 SYDVKM. DNA for the CDR3: TGTGCCAGCAGTTTACATAAAAAAGGGACTGAAGCTTTCCTT. This codes for CASSLHKKGTEAFL.

This clonotype was found a few times. The chain carries TRBV20-1 and TRBJ1-1; 9 bases line up with TRBD1. CDR3 length: 17 residues. Losses at the gene ends were 2 bases for V and 3 bases for J; bases not matched to a gene: 13. Per the germline V gene, CDR1 is DFQATT and CDR2 is SNEGSKA (reference sequence). For the CDR3, the DNA is TGCAGTGCTAGAATTTCGAGGGACAGGGAATTAGACACTGAAGCTTTCTTT. Its translation: CSARISRDRELDTEAFF.

The table lists this clonotype with a few counts. This chain connects TRBV4-1 to TRBJ1-2; no definite D call. V was shortened by 1 base and J by 9 bases, with 12 bases between the two germline ends. Germline values: CDR1 MGHRA, CDR2 YSYEKL. The CDR3 consists of 13 residues. The CDR3 region has the DNA TGCGCCAGCAGCCAAGTCCCTGGTGGCAGCTACACCTTC. Its translation: CASSQVPGGSYTF.

This clonotype has a handful of counts. The chain recombines TRBV4-1 with TRBJ2-3; 10 positions agree with TRBD2. The CDR3 is 16 amino acids. In germline, CDR1 is MGHRA, CDR2 YSYEKL. The V gene end was trimmed by 5 bases and the J gene end by 2 bases; junction bases not matched to a gene: 7. The CDR3 sequence is CASSGLAGVFTDTQYF. The CDR3 DNA is TGCGCCAGCAGCGGTCTAGCGGGGGTGTTCACAGATACGCAGTATTTT.

The rearrangement uses TRBV25-1 and TRBJ1-2, with 8 bases aligning to TRBD1. Germline CDR1 MGHDK, CDR2 SYGVNS. This CDR3 region has 13 residues. V shed 3 bases, J shed 8 bases, and the junction held 5 bases outside the gene matches. The CDR3 spells CASSDRQGRGYTF. CDR3 bases: TGTGCCAGCAGTGATCGACAGGGGAGAGGCTACACCTTC.

The chain joins TRBV5-1 to TRBJ2-7, with a tentative D call TRBD1 (6 bases). Per germline, CDR1 SGHRS and CDR2 YFSETQ. The CDR3 runs to 13 residues. Between the trimmed V and J ends, which lost 5 bases and 1 base, there was a span of 10 bases. The DNA of the CDR3 is TGCGCCAGCAGACAGGGCTCATCCTACGAGCAGTACTTC. Translated: CASRQGSSYEQYF.

The chain employs TRBV10-3 and TRBJ1-1; no reliable D call. CDR1 is ENHRY and CDR2 is SYGVKD in the germline V gene. CDR3 length: 12 amino acids. Trimming removed 4 bases from V and 5 bases from J, with 8 bases in between. CDR3 sequence reads: CAISAQVTEAFF. CDR3 nucleotides: TGTGCCATCAGTGCCCAGGTAACTGAAGCTTTCTTT.